This passage covers 9 T cell receptor beta chains from one sample sequenced in a study of CD8+CD57+ T cells in acquired aplastic anemia. Template material for TCR beta VDJ and CDR3 profiling consisted of genomic DNA. TCRdb re-derived calls from the reads in MiXCR, one entry per CDR3 protein. The table records just over 400,000 distinct CDR3 sequences, 65% to 80% of them present only once. The sample comprised sorted CD4+, CD8+, or CD8+CD57+ T cells (not recorded which) from PBMCs. The receptor source for this set is a human donor in good health, serving as a control.

Note on this clonotype: An end of the junction differs from the germline gene, which may be a read error. This chain joins TRBV10-3 and TRBJ1-1; D is ambiguous. Germline CDR1 is ENHRY and CDR2 is SYGVKD. The length of the CDR3 is 13 residues. CDR3 loop: CATSPVWDTEAFF. The CDR3 DNA sequence: TGTGCCACCAGTCCCGTCTGGGACACTGAAGCTTTCTTT.

Comment on this clonotype: A junction end diverges from the germline sequence, so it may reflect a read error. The CDR3 is CASSFKSSGGSDEQFF. For the CDR3, the DNA is TGTGCCAGCAGCTTTAAAAGTAGCGGGGGGAGCGATGAGCAGTTCTTC. This sequence joins TRBV5-1 and TRBJ2-1; 10 nucleotides line up with TRBD2. The CDR3 loop spans 16 amino acids. CDR1 and CDR2 from the germline V gene are SGHRS and YFSETQ.

Points on this clonotype: The conserved phenylalanine or tryptophan is not found at the CDR3 terminus, so this likely reflects a read error. The DNA is omitted, as the CDR3 cannot be located on it reliably, and the CDR3 follows TCRdb's listing. V gene TRBV2 combines with J gene TRBJ2-2; the table names TRBD1, a call not compared with the DNA. The CDR3 is made up of 15 amino acids, end residues included. Germline values: CDR1 SNHLY, CDR2 FYNNEI. The CDR3 loop is CARTPDKKSLETLYI.

This clonotype was observed a few times. The CDR3 carries no conserved terminal phenylalanine or tryptophan, so it likely arises from a read error. The J gene is TRBJ2-7, the V gene TRBV12-3 or TRBV12-4, with D uncertain. The CDR3 consists of 13 residues. V lost 5 bases, J lost 5 bases, and 13 bases lay in between. In DNA form, the CDR3 reads TGTGCCAGCAGTCCACACCCCTTCCACGAGCAGTACGCC. Residues: CASSPHPFHEQYA.

V gene TRBV6-2 or TRBV6-3 combines with J gene TRBJ2-1; weak D call: TRBD1 (6 bases). The V gene's germline CDR1 is MNHEY and CDR2 SVGEGT. The CDR3 consists of 17 residues. V lost 5 bases and J lost 9, with 26 bases in between. CDR3 sequence reads: CASSRDLGATGPSEQFF. The CDR3 region has the DNA TGTGCCAGCAGTAGAGATCTGGGGGCTACCGGACCCAGTGAGCAGTTCTTC.

This chain's CDR3 is CASTLSGLGNIQYF. The CDR3 DNA is TGTGCCAGCACCCTGTCGGGACTAGGGAACATTCAGTACTTC. The chain links TRBV7-4 to TRBJ2-4; 8 bases agree with TRBD2. This CDR3 contains 14 residues. The J segment lost 7 bases and the V segment lost 7 bases, leaving 9 bases of the junction unmatched. The germline gives CDR1 SGHVT, CDR2 SQSDAQ. The full variable domain, rest sourced from reference TRBV7-4 and TRBJ2-4, is GAGVSQSPRYKVAKRGRDVALRCDSISGHVTLYWYRQTLGQGSEVLTYSQSDAQRDKSGRPSGRFSAERPERSVSTLKIQRTEQGDSAVYLCASTLSGLGNIQYFGAGTRLSVL.

This clonotype was detected ten times or more. The gene calls are TRBV6-4 and TRBJ2-2, with 9 bases identical to TRBD2. V lost 5 bases and J lost 4; bases outside the gene matches: 5. CDR1 and CDR2 (germline): MRHNA, SNTAGT. CDR3 length: 15 amino acids. CDR3 coding DNA: TGTGCCAGCAGTCGCCTAGCGGGGCCCACCGGGGAGCTGTTTTTT. Its protein is CASSRLAGPTGELFF.

This clonotype was counted at least ten times. CDR3 protein: CASSPDTGMYSNQPQHF. As DNA, the CDR3 is TGTGCCAGCAGCCCTGATACAGGGATGTATAGCAATCAGCCCCAGCATTTT. V is TRBV12-3 or TRBV12-4 and J is TRBJ1-5, with a possible D match to TRBD1 (6 bases). CDR3 length equals 17 residues. V was clipped by 6 bases and J by 0 bases, with 18 bases between them.

This clonotype was detected only a few times. The J gene is TRBJ2-7, the V gene TRBV12-3 or TRBV12-4, with 8 nucleotides matching TRBD1. The CDR3 consists of 14 residues. V was clipped by 4 bases and J by 2 bases; unmatched bases: 4. CDR3 region: CASSSGTGAYEQYF. CDR3 DNA: TGTGCCAGCAGTTCCGGGACAGGAGCCTACGAGCAGTACTTC.